One and the same sample provided the 7 T cell receptor beta chains below, sequenced in a study of T cells in Graves' hyperthyroidism and ophthalmopathy (dated by TCRdb to about 2019). The protocol used for the library was multiplex PCR. The sequencer was an Illumina HiSeq 2000. The TCR beta CDR3 regions were amplified from the RNA transcripts. For the first round of RT-PCR on the TCR CDR3, the HTBI primer set was used together with the Qiagen OneStep RT-PCR kit. The public reads were run again by TCRdb, first through fastp at Q25 and then through MiXCR, and only productive beta chains were kept. When rows share a CDR3 protein, they turn into one entry using the most common DNA and genes. The sample table shows over 500,000 distinct CDR3 sequences, and around 43% are seen once. The ten most abundant clones make up 44% of the sample. The specimen sequenced was peripheral blood or thyroid tissue (not recorded which). The receptors originated from an adult woman with Graves' disease, either hyperthyroidism or ophthalmopathy (not recorded which).

V usage is TRBV7-8 and J usage is TRBJ2-7; the D is unclear. V lost 1 base, J lost 4 bases, and 17 bases lay in between. The CDR3 is 16 amino acids. Germline V gene data show CDR1 as SGHVS and CDR2 as FQNEAQ. Here the CDR3 DNA reads TGTGCCAGCAGCTTAGGTCCATTGGTAAGGTCATACGAGCAGTACTTC. Translated, it gives CASSLGPLVRSYEQYF.

The sample holds many counts of this clonotype. This chain joins TRBV4-1 and TRBJ1-6; the D gene is possibly TRBD1 (5 bases). CDR3 length equals 13 residues. Germline-derived CDR1 and CDR2 are MGHRA and YSYEKL. With 6 bases removed from V and 7 bases from J, the gap between germline ends came to 10 bases. CDR3 region: CASRDNANSPLHF. The CDR3 DNA is TGCGCCAGCAGGGACAATGCCAATTCACCCCTCCACTTT.

This clonotype rates as medium-sized. The CDR3 DNA reads TGTGCCATCAGTGAGAGGGGGTTGGGAAGCAATCAGCCCCAGCATTTT. It yields the protein CAISERGLGSNQPQHF. The chain recombines TRBV10-3 with TRBJ1-5; D perhaps matches TRBD1 (6 bases). CDR1 and CDR2 (germline): ENHRY, SYGVKD. The V gene lost 2 bases and the J gene lost 1 base, with 12 bases spanning the gap. The CDR3 has 16 amino acids.

This clonotype was counted ten times or more. This sequence joins TRBV11-2 and TRBJ2-7; unclear D gene. The CDR3 is 15 residues long. Germline CDR1 and CDR2: SGHAT and FQNNGV. V was shortened by 5 bases and J by 2 bases, with 16 bases between the two germline ends. CDR3 amino acids: CASSVPRLGTYEQYF. CDR3 nucleotides: TGTGCCAGCAGCGTACCCAGACTGGGAACCTACGAGCAGTACTTC.

The genes are TRBV12-3 or TRBV12-4 and TRBJ1-4; TRBD1 matches at 10 bases. CDR3 length: 16 amino acids. V lost 6 bases to trimming and J lost 1 base; unmatched junction nucleotides: 5. CDR3 DNA sequence: TGTGCCAGCAGGAAGGGACAGGGGCTAACTAATGAAAAACTGTTTTTT. Encoded protein: CASRKGQGLTNEKLFF.

The V gene is TRBV7-9, the J gene TRBJ2-5; D might be TRBD1 or TRBD2, each matching 6 bases. The germline gives CDR1 SEHNR, CDR2 FQNEAQ (reference sequence). The germline V and J ends were trimmed by 1 base and 2 bases, with 14 bases remaining between them. This CDR3 has 16 amino acids. CDR3 residues: CASSLVGGTTQETQYF. CDR3 sequence (DNA): TGTGCCAGCAGCTTAGTAGGGGGGACAACTCAAGAGACCCAGTACTTC.

As concerns this clonotype: This may arise from a read error, as a much more abundant clone is one base away. The conserved closing phenylalanine or tryptophan is absent in this CDR3, likely reflecting a read error. The rearrangement links TRBV7-8 to TRBJ2-7; 7 nucleotides align to TRBD1. V was pared by 5 bases and J by 6 bases, with 4 bases of the junction left unmatched. The germline V gene encodes CDR1 SGHVS and CDR2 FQNEAQ. The CDR3 covers 12 residues. This CDR3 is CASSPGTVEQYS. The DNA for the CDR3 is TGTGCCAGCAGCCCGGGGACAGTCGAGCAGTACTCC.